This T cell receptor (beta chain) derives from a study of T cells in Graves' hyperthyroidism and ophthalmopathy. For the study at large: Peripheral blood was acquired at first diagnosis, ahead of any therapy whatsoever.

Using RNA transcripts as the source, TCR beta CDR3 regions were amplified. HTBI primers were the set used in a first-round RT-PCR of the TCR CDR3. TCRdb recomputed calls from the multiplex PCR reads with MiXCR, one row per CDR3 protein. This sample has about 500,000 distinct CDR3 sequences, with 13% to 15% found just once. Stable hyperthyroidism: no ophthalmopathy progression over 18 months of follow-up. Germline V lookup: CDR1 GTSNPN, CDR2 SVGIG (reference sequence). CDR3 size: 12 residues. Germline trimming cut 8 bases from V and 7 bases from J; bases unmatched to any gene: 7. The sequenced material came from blood. The J gene is TRBJ1-2, the V gene TRBV30, with 10 positions matching TRBD1. The TCR was taken from a woman aged 18-30 years with Graves' hyperthyroidism. The CDR3 sequence: CATRQGAAGYTF. CDR3 DNA sequence: TGTGCCACGCGACAGGGGGCTGCTGGCTACACCTTC.